One sample yielded the 17 T cell receptor beta chains listed below, sequenced in a study of CD4 and CD8 cells across lung adenocarcinoma regions. TCRdb re-derived calls from the PCR reads in MiXCR, one entry per CDR3 protein. The top ten clones hold roughly 20% of a sample with under 20,000 distinct CDR3 sequences, 45% to 55% of them seen once. Input material: CD4+ T cells from the margin of a lung tumor. Receptors were obtained from a male donor with lung adenocarcinoma. The CD4 and CD8 labels of this study may be unreliable.

The V gene is TRBV27, the J gene TRBJ2-4, with D possibly called TRBD1 or TRBD2 (6 bases each). The J call may be incorrect, as the DNA end agrees better with TRBJ2-1. Germline V gene lookup returns CDR1 MNHEY and CDR2 SMNVEV (reference sequence). There are 16 residues in the CDR3. The CDR3: CASSLSIGGYDNEQFF. CDR3 DNA sequence: TGTGCCAGCAGTTTATCTATCGGGGGCTACGACAATGAGCAGTTCTTC.

As concerns this clonotype: The limits of the CDR3 on the DNA are not certain, so only TCRdb's listed CDR3 is given. The chain links TRBV6-1 to TRBJ2-5; the D call in the table, TRBD1, was not verified against the DNA. Germline V gene lookup returns CDR1 MNHNS and CDR2 SASEGT. The CDR3 is 23 amino acids in total, end residues counted. The CDR3: CASTGNTGDEKLFFGSGTHEQYF.

The chain links TRBV6-1 to TRBJ2-1, with 10 nucleotides matching TRBD2. CDR1 MNHNS and CDR2 SASEGT come from the germline V gene. The trim removed 7 bases at V and 6 bases at J, leaving 24 bases unmatched. CDR3 length: 20 amino acids. This CDR3 is CASKILTRGLKREGGNEQFF. The DNA of the CDR3 is TGTGCCAGCAAAATCTTAACAAGGGGGCTAAAGCGGGAGGGGGGCAATGAGCAGTTCTTC.

This clonotype was picked up a small number of times. The chain employs TRBV6-1 and TRBJ2-4; D might be TRBD2 (5 bases). CDR3 length equals 15 residues. The V end lost 6 bases, the J end lost 13 bases, and 25 bases lay between the germline ends. The germline V gene has CDR1 MNHNS and CDR2 SASEGT. CDR3 coding DNA: TGTGCCAGCAGCGAGGGTCTGGCAGCCAAAGATACGCAGTACTTC. Amino acid sequence: CASSEGLAAKDTQYF.

The V call is TRBV10-3, the J call TRBJ2-4; D could derive from TRBD1 or TRBD2 (5 bases each). The V gene lost 11 bases and the J gene lost 13 bases, with 30 bases spanning the gap. Per germline, CDR1 ENHRY and CDR2 SYGVKD. The length of the CDR3 is 15 residues. The CDR3 region is CAGGHGEGDPDTQYF. DNA for the CDR3: TGTGCCGGGGGTCACGGGGAAGGGGACCCAGATACCCAGTACTTC.

V gene TRBV27 combines with J gene TRBJ2-1; 7 bases line up with TRBD1. With the DNA end fitting TRBJ2-5 better, the J assignment may be wrong. Per germline, CDR1 MNHEY and CDR2 SMNVEV (reference sequence). The CDR3 length is 13 residues. The CDR3 here is CASRRQGLETQYF. DNA of the CDR3: TGTGCCAGCAGACGACAGGGTTTGGAGACCCAGTACTTC.

J is TRBJ2-2 and V is TRBV27; D not certain. Looked up from germline, CDR1 is MNHEY and CDR2 is SMNVEV (reference sequence). V was clipped by 6 bases and J by 2 bases, with 10 bases between them. The CDR3 loop spans 14 amino acids. CDR3 nucleotide sequence: TGTGCCAGCAGGGGTACCGCTAACACCGGGGAGCTGTTTTTT. It is translated as CASRGTANTGELFF.

J is TRBJ2-3 and V is TRBV20-1; 11 nucleotides align to TRBD2. V dropped 5 bases and J dropped 1; count of bases not matched to a gene: 8. The CDR3 runs to 16 residues. Germline V gene lookup returns CDR1 DFQATT and CDR2 SNEGSKA (reference sequence). The DNA for the CDR3 is TGCAGTGCTGACAGGGGACTAGCGGAAGGCACAGATACGCAGTATTTT. Encoded protein: CSADRGLAEGTDTQYF.

Sample share makes this clonotype medium-sized. V usage is TRBV27 and J usage is TRBJ2-2; D possibly corresponds to TRBD1 (6 bases). Germline V lookup: CDR1 MNHEY, CDR2 SMNVEV (reference sequence). The CDR3 covers 16 residues. The V gene lost 5 bases and the J gene lost 1 base, with 14 bases spanning the gap. This chain's CDR3 is CASSRVGTMNTGELFF. Written as DNA, the CDR3 is TGTGCCAGCAGTAGGGTCGGGACAATGAACACCGGGGAGCTGTTTTTT.

This clonotype was observed a handful of times. J is TRBJ2-2 and V is TRBV4-2; 14 nucleotides line up with TRBD2. Germline lookup yields CDR1 LGHNA and CDR2 YNFKEQ. V was clipped by 6 bases and J by 6 bases; unmatched bases: 6. This CDR3 is 16 amino acids long. CDR3 in DNA: TGTGCCAGCAGAGAGACTAGCGGGAGGGCCGCCGGGGAGCTGTTTTTT. Protein product: CASRETSGRAAGELFF.

A word on this clonotype: The junction departs from germline at one end; a sequencing error may be responsible. The rearrangement links TRBV27 to TRBJ2-3; weak D call: TRBD2 (6 bases). Germline V lookup: CDR1 MNHEY, CDR2 SMNVEV (reference sequence). This CDR3 contains 16 residues. CDR3 nucleotide sequence: TGTGCCAGCAGGGGAATCGGGGGACTCGTCACAGAGACCCAGTACTTT. Translated: CASRGIGGLVTETQYF.

This clonotype appeared a few times. This chain joins TRBV12-3 or TRBV12-4 and TRBJ2-7; D is perhaps TRBD1 or TRBD2 (5 bases each). Trimming took 5 bases from V and 2 from J, leaving 13 bases between them. The CDR3 loop spans 14 amino acids. CDR3 nucleotides: TGTGCCAGCAGTCTCCGGGACGGAGCCTACGAGCAGTACTTC. It yields the protein CASSLRDGAYEQYF.

The sample holds many counts of this clonotype. The chain links TRBV6-5 to TRBJ2-2; weak D call: TRBD2 (5 bases). Looked up from germline, CDR1 is MNHEY and CDR2 is SVGAGI. V lost 2 bases, J lost 2 bases, and 12 bases lay in between. The CDR3 contains 16 residues. The chain's CDR3 is CASSYVPTINTGELFF. Written as DNA, the CDR3 is TGTGCCAGCAGTTACGTTCCGACTATCAACACCGGGGAGCTGTTTTTT.

The genes are TRBV27 and TRBJ2-1; tentative D call: TRBD1 (6 bases). Judging by the DNA end, TRBJ2-7 fits better; the J call may be wrong. CDR3 size: 15 residues. Germline V lookup: CDR1 MNHEY, CDR2 SMNVEV (reference sequence). CDR3 DNA sequence: TGTGCCAGCAGTACCCGGACAGACGCGACCTACGAGCAGTACTTC. It translates to CASSTRTDATYEQYF.

The chain links TRBV6-1 to TRBJ2-1, with a possible D match to TRBD1 (5 bases). The better agreement between TRBJ2-5 and the DNA end casts doubt on the J call. The CDR3 extends over 15 amino acids. Per the germline V gene, CDR1 is MNHNS and CDR2 is SASEGT. CDR3 bases: TGTGCCAGCAGTGATTACCTAACAGGACAAGAGACCCAGTACTTC. Amino acids: CASSDYLTGQETQYF.

This clonotype was picked up many times. V and J are TRBV12-5 and TRBJ1-2; 8 bases are shared with TRBD1. The CDR3 spans 13 residues. V lost 6 bases, J lost 8 bases, and 8 bases stayed unmatched. The germline gives CDR1 LGHNT, CDR2 FRNRAP. The CDR3 region is CASGQGQGMGYTF. The CDR3 nucleotides are TGTGCTAGTGGACAAGGACAGGGAATGGGCTACACCTTC.

Ten or more counts support this clonotype. V is TRBV27 and J is TRBJ2-1; D is perhaps TRBD1 (5 bases). Trimming took off 4 bases at V and 4 bases at J, with 20 bases between the two ends. This CDR3 spans 17 amino acids. CDR1 and CDR2 from the germline V gene are MNHEY and SMNVEV (reference sequence). The CDR3 DNA follows: TGTGCCAGCAGTTCTTTCTCGGACACAACATCATACAATGAGCAGTTCTTC. It translates to CASSSFSDTTSYNEQFF.